Listed here are 13 T cell receptor beta chains from one sample, sequenced in a study of blood T cell repertoires in COVID-19. Only in-frame clones appear in the TCRdb table, and some are missing; sequencing was by immunoSEQ multiplex PCR. The data show approximately 240,000 clones, approximately 85% seen once. The sample comprised peripheral blood. These receptors were taken from a man aged 45 to 65 with acute or convalescent COVID-19.

This chain connects TRBV6-1 to TRBJ2-6, with 11 bases that match TRBD1. V shed 4 bases, J shed 1 base, and the junction held 3 bases outside the gene matches. The CDR3 runs to 17 residues. Germline CDR1 is MNHNS and CDR2 is SASEGT. CDR3 loop: CASSGTGGGSGANVLTF. The CDR3 region has the DNA TGTGCCAGCAGTGGGACAGGGGGCGGGTCTGGGGCCAACGTCCTGACTTTC.

In this sample, this clone turned up a few times. This sequence joins TRBV9 and TRBJ2-5; 7 positions agree with TRBD1. With V trimmed by 4 bases and J by 2 bases, 2 bases remained unmatched. The CDR3 has 13 residues. CDR1 is SGDLS and CDR2 is YYNGEE in the germline V gene. DNA of the CDR3: TGTGCCAGCAGCTCAGGGGGTCAAGAGACCCAGTACTTC. It is translated as CASSSGGQETQYF.

This chain joins TRBV28 and TRBJ2-7; possible D gene TRBD1, 5 bases. CDR3 length equals 12 residues. Trimming took 3 bases from V and 6 from J, leaving 9 bases between them. Germline lookup yields CDR1 MDHEN and CDR2 SYDVKM. Here the CDR3 DNA reads TGTGCCAGCAGTTTTTTCCAGGGCGAGCAGTACTTC. This gives the protein CASSFFQGEQYF.

The rearrangement joins TRBV2 to TRBJ2-7, with D perhaps matching TRBD1 (6 bases). Germline CDR1 is SNHLY and CDR2 is FYNNEI. Between the trimmed V and J ends, which lost 8 bases and 2 bases, there was a span of 13 bases. This CDR3 has 13 residues. The DNA for the CDR3 is TGTGCCAGCCGTCCAGGGGTCCCCTACGAGCAGTACTTC. Amino acid sequence: CASRPGVPYEQYF.

This clone has only one observation. The V gene is TRBV30, the J gene TRBJ2-7; perhaps TRBD1 as D (5 bases). The CDR3 loop spans 13 amino acids. V shed 5 bases and J shed 3 bases, with 14 bases lying between them. CDR1 is GTSNPN, CDR2 SVGIG, per germline (reference sequence). The CDR3 protein is CAWRQGPDYEQYF. CDR3 DNA: TGTGCCTGGCGCCAGGGTCCTGACTACGAGCAGTACTTC.

The rearrangement uses TRBV18 and TRBJ2-6; 8 bases map to TRBD2. The CDR3 runs 19 residues. The junction had 8 bases not matched to a gene; V was cut back by 1 base and J by 0 bases. Per germline, CDR1 KGHSH and CDR2 LQKENI. CDR3 coding DNA: TGTGCCAGCTCACCACTAGGAGCGGGGGTTAACTCTGGGGCCAACGTCCTGACTTTC. This sequence encodes CASSPLGAGVNSGANVLTF.

V gene TRBV5-1 combines with J gene TRBJ2-5; 8 positions agree with TRBD1. V shed 2 bases and J 5 bases; nucleotides not matched to a gene: 5. The length of the CDR3 is 14 residues. Germline V gene lookup returns CDR1 SGHRS and CDR2 YFSETQ. The DNA of the CDR3 is TGCGCCAGCAGCTTCCAGGGGGCGGATGAGACCCAGTACTTC. Its translation: CASSFQGADETQYF.

The chain couples TRBV9 to TRBJ1-4; unclear D gene. Germline values: CDR1 SGDLS, CDR2 YYNGEE. Trimming pared 0 bases from V and 5 bases from J, leaving 14 bases between. The CDR3 runs 16 residues. DNA of the CDR3: TGTGCCAGCAGCGTAGGAGGGTTGCCGGGGAATGAAAAACTGTTTTTT. Translated, it gives CASSVGGLPGNEKLFF.

J is TRBJ2-1 and V is TRBV2; 8 nucleotides line up with TRBD2. Germline V CDR1 and CDR2: SNHLY, FYNNEI. V lost 7 bases and J lost 3; bases outside the gene matches: 14. The CDR3 is made up of 17 amino acids. CDR3 region: CASTLRLSGGFYNEQFF. CDR3 in DNA: TGTGCCAGCACCCTCCGCCTAAGCGGGGGTTTCTACAATGAGCAGTTCTTC.

The chain links TRBV6-5 to TRBJ1-1; TRBD1 is a possible D gene (6 bases). This CDR3 contains 11 residues. The germline CDR1 and CDR2 sequences are MNHEY and SVGAGI. Between the trimmed V and J ends, which lost 4 bases and 12 bases, there was a span of 12 bases. Here the CDR3 reads CASSLGGMTFF. CDR3 bases: TGTGCCAGCAGTTTAGGGGGAATGACTTTCTTT.

The gene calls are TRBV20-1 and TRBJ1-1; D unclear. Germline V gene data show CDR1 as DFQATT and CDR2 as SNEGSKA (reference sequence). Trimming took 6 bases from V and 8 from J, leaving 10 bases between them. The CDR3 consists of 10 residues. As DNA, the CDR3 is TGCAGTGCCCGGGTTTTGGAAGCTTTCTTT. This translates into CSARVLEAFF.

The chain joins TRBV10-2 to TRBJ2-1, with 10 bases aligning to TRBD2. The CDR3 covers 17 residues. Per the germline V gene, CDR1 is WSHSY and CDR2 is SAAADI. V lost 3 bases, J lost 6 bases, and 11 bases stayed unmatched. The CDR3 DNA follows: TGCGCCAGCAGTGATAGGGAAAGACTAGCGGGCAGCAATGAGCAGTTCTTC. This sequence encodes CASSDRERLAGSNEQFF.

V usage is TRBV9 and J usage is TRBJ2-2, with D tentatively TRBD1 (6 bases). Trimming left V 1 base short and J 4 bases short, with 11 bases between. This CDR3 spans 15 amino acids. CDR1 is SGDLS, CDR2 YYNGEE, per germline. This CDR3 reads CASSVHRVSTGELFF. DNA of the CDR3: TGTGCCAGCAGCGTACACAGGGTTTCCACCGGGGAGCTGTTTTTT. The complete variable domain, with remaining parts taken from reference TRBV9 and TRBJ2-2, reads DSGVTQTPKHLITATGQRVTLRCSPRSGDLSVYWYQQSLDQGLQFLIQYYNGEERAKGNILERFSAQQFPDLHSELNLSSLELGDSALYFCASSVHRVSTGELFFGEGSRLTVL.